This paragraph reports one TCR beta chain. Its antigen is still unknown. One end of the junction varies from germline; a read error may be responsible. These data belong to a study of tumor and adjacent non-tumor tissue in lung cancer. The overall study: The cohort had under 15 adenocarcinoma, 2 squamous cell and 1 small cell patients. Overall study findings and caveats: Higher tumor TCR diversity was associated with shorter survival. Tumor tissue had significantly higher TCR diversity than normal lung.

CDR3 size: 18 residues. No cell sorting was done before RNA was extracted from the tissue. This non-tumor lung sample came from over 3 cm beyond the tumor edge. TCRbeta libraries were built with three rounds of nested PCR, modified from ARM-PCR. TCRdb redid the calling of the multiplex PCR reads with MiXCR, one entry per CDR3 protein. The table shows 90,000 to 100,000 distinct CDR3 sequences, with less than 85% occurring only once. The V call is TRBV12-3 or TRBV12-4, the J call TRBJ2-3; D perhaps matches TRBD1 (5 bases). This TCR was recovered from a man in his 60s with small cell lung cancer. The sequencing sample was made of distant non-tumor lung tissue. CDR3 DNA sequence: TGTGCCAGCAGTCAGACAGCTGTCGTCCTCAGACTTTCAGATATGCAGTATTTT. Translation gives CASSQTAVVLRLSDMQYF.